Below, one T cell receptor beta chain is given with its context. What it binds is unknown. The data derive from a study of a mutant IDH1 vaccine in newly diagnosed glioma. As for the study in general: Radiotherapy alone preceded vaccination by 4-6 weeks; alternatively, vaccination started with temozolomide cycles. Males made up about 60% and females roughly 40% of treated patients, whose mean age was about 40 years. Patients' prior therapy spanned radiotherapy, temozolomide, or both; most underwent both.

Time point noted: week 23, last vaccination. It was 300 ug of mutant IDH1 20-mer peptide that made up each vaccine dose, given with topical imiquimod. This CDR3 has 15 residues. V gave up 7 bases and J gave up 5 bases; unmatched junction bases: 6. The germline CDR1 and CDR2 sequences are MNHNY and SVGAGI (reference sequence). The assay was immunoSEQ multiplex PCR, and TCRdb's table has in-frame clones only and misses some. The sample lists tens of thousands of clones, 80% to 90% occurring once. V gene TRBV6-6 combines with J gene TRBJ2-2, with TRBD2 matching 11 bases. This TCR came from a man in his forties with glioma. The material was PBMCs, obtained from a glioma patient whose treatment included an IDH1 peptide vaccine. CDR3 nucleotides: TGTGCCAGCAAGGGACTAGCGGTTGGGACCGGGGAGCTGTTTTTT. The encoded protein is CASKGLAVGTGELFF.